Below are 21 T cell receptor beta chains sequenced from a single sample in a study of T cell responses to AZD1222 COVID-19 vaccine. The protocol was immunoSEQ multiplex PCR, while the TCRdb copy is restricted to in-frame clones and leaves out a portion. The sample lists tens of thousands of clones; about nine tenths were seen once. Specimen: peripheral blood, collected 28 days after the second AZD1222 dose. These receptors all stem from an adult who received the AZD1222 COVID-19 vaccine.

The gene calls are TRBV6-5 and TRBJ2-2, with D hard to call. With 2 bases removed from V and 4 bases from J, the gap between germline ends came to 8 bases. From germline, CDR1 is MNHEY and CDR2 SVGAGI. This CDR3 contains 14 residues. The CDR3 reads CASSYGVVTGELFF. The CDR3 DNA follows: TGTGCCAGCAGTTACGGCGTAGTCACCGGGGAGCTGTTTTTT.

The chain is built from TRBV3-1 (or the pseudogene TRBV3-2) and TRBJ2-2; the match to TRBD2 covers 12 bases. The CDR3 is made up of 17 amino acids. Germline-derived CDR1 and CDR2 are LGHDT and YNNKEL (reference sequence). After removal of 1 base from V and 0 bases from J, the junction contained 0 bases not matched to a gene. The CDR3: CASSQGLAGANTGELFF. The DNA of the CDR3 is TGTGCCAGCAGCCAAGGACTAGCGGGAGCGAACACCGGGGAGCTGTTTTTT.

A single count supports this clone. The V and J genes are TRBV19 and TRBJ2-5; 10 bases align to TRBD1. CDR3 size: 16 residues. The V segment lost 7 bases and the J segment 5 bases; nucleotides outside the gene matches: 13. CDR1 and CDR2 (germline): LNHDA, SQIVND (reference sequence). The CDR3 bases are TGTGCCAGTACCAAAGTCGGGACAGGGGCCGGGGAGACCCAGTACTTC. Translated, it gives CASTKVGTGAGETQYF.

J is TRBJ1-3 and V is TRBV12-2. TRBV12-2 is marked as a pseudogene. CDR3 length equals 12 residues. CDR3 nucleotides: TGTGCAAGTCGCCCCGGCGGAAACACCATATATTTT. As protein: CASRPGGNTIYF.

The chain employs TRBV5-4 and TRBJ1-1, with TRBD1 matching over 7 bases. This CDR3 has 12 residues. CDR1 is SGHNT and CDR2 is YYREEE in the germline V gene (reference sequence). J was trimmed by 12 bases and V by 0 bases; bases with no gene match: 5. For the CDR3, the DNA is TGTGCCAGCAGCTTGGGACAGGGCTTGTCTTTCTTT. Protein: CASSLGQGLSFF.

The chain combines TRBV10-2 with TRBJ2-1; D may be TRBD2 (5 bases). V lost 6 bases, J lost 3 bases, and 12 bases lay in between. The germline CDR1 and CDR2 sequences are WSHSY and SAAADI. There are 14 residues in the CDR3. CDR3 sequence reads: CASRMDGNYNEQFF. The CDR3 nucleotides are TGCGCCAGCAGGATGGACGGGAACTACAATGAGCAGTTCTTC.

This sequence joins TRBV5-4 and TRBJ2-4, with 8 positions matching TRBD2. V lost 3 bases to trimming and J lost 1 base; unmatched junction nucleotides: 12. This CDR3 region has 18 residues. Per germline, CDR1 SGHNT and CDR2 YYREEE (reference sequence). The CDR3, as DNA: TGTGCCAGCAGCTCAGCATCTAGCGGGCTGATGGCCAAAAACATTCAGTACTTC. The encoded protein is CASSSASSGLMAKNIQYF.

The genes are TRBV9 and TRBJ2-3; 7 bases match TRBD1. Germline trimming cut 4 bases from V and 1 base from J; bases unmatched to any gene: 6. The germline V gene has CDR1 SGDLS and CDR2 YYNGEE. The CDR3 length is 15 residues. CDR3 sequence (DNA): TGTGCCAGCAGCCTGTGGGACAGTCGCACAGATACGCAGTATTTT. It codes for CASSLWDSRTDTQYF.

The chain is built from TRBV5-5 and TRBJ2-7; 7 bases map to TRBD1. The germline V gene encodes CDR1 SGHKS and CDR2 YYEKEE (reference sequence). The length of the CDR3 is 14 residues. V lost 3 bases and J lost 6; bases outside the gene matches: 9. The CDR3 here is CASSSYLQGPEQYF. CDR3 nucleotides: TGTGCCAGCAGCTCTTATCTACAGGGGCCCGAGCAGTACTTC. The full variable domain, in which reference TRBV5-5 and TRBJ2-7 provide the parts outside the CDR3, is DAGVTQSPTHLIKTRGQQVTLRCSPISGHKSVSWYQQVLGQGPQFIFQYYEKEERGRGNFPDRFSARQFPNYSSELNVNALLLGDSALYLCASSSYLQGPEQYFGPGTRLTVT.

The chain has TRBV19 and TRBJ1-1; a possible D gene is TRBD1 (6 bases). Germline loops: CDR1 LNHDA, CDR2 SQIVND (reference sequence). CDR3 length: 12 residues. Trimming took off 7 bases at V and 3 bases at J, with 9 bases between the two ends. The CDR3 sequence: CASNGGHTEAFF. DNA of the CDR3: TGTGCCAGTAACGGGGGCCACACTGAAGCTTTCTTT.

The rearrangement joins TRBV25-1 to TRBJ1-6, with unresolved D. This CDR3 has 15 amino acids. Trimming took 3 bases from V and 4 from J, leaving 10 bases between them. Germline V lookup: CDR1 MGHDK, CDR2 SYGVNS. CDR3 nucleotides: TGTGCCAGCAGTGATCCCAGGATGTATAATTCACCCCTCCACTTT. Translating it yields CASSDPRMYNSPLHF.

This chain uses TRBV4-3 with TRBJ2-5, with D possibly TRBD2 on 6 matching bases. Germline CDR1 LGHNA, CDR2 YSLEER. This CDR3 contains 15 residues. V was cut by 2 bases and J by 2 bases, with 12 bases left in between. CDR3 in DNA: TGCGCCAGCAGCCAATCCATACGGGGGCAAGAGACCCAGTACTTC. Its translation is CASSQSIRGQETQYF.

The chain links TRBV4-3 to TRBJ2-7; D is uncertain. The germline V gene has CDR1 LGHNA and CDR2 YSLEER. The V gene lost 0 bases and the J gene lost 0 bases, with 9 bases spanning the gap. CDR3 length: 15 residues. The CDR3 loop is CASSQEGWGSYEQYF. Written as DNA, the CDR3 is TGCGCCAGCAGCCAAGAGGGCTGGGGCTCCTACGAGCAGTACTTC.

V is TRBV5-1 and J is TRBJ1-3; D unclear. Trimming cost V 1 base and J 0 bases, with 8 bases left between them. Germline-derived CDR1 and CDR2 are SGHRS and YFSETQ. The CDR3 spans 15 residues. CDR3: CASSLFGSSGNTIYF. DNA for the CDR3: TGCGCCAGCAGCTTGTTCGGGAGCTCTGGAAACACCATATATTTT.

This sequence joins TRBV6-6 and TRBJ1-1; weak D call: TRBD1 (5 bases). The V end was cut by 0 bases, the J end by 11 bases, with 10 bases between. The V gene's germline CDR1 is MNHNY and CDR2 SVGAGI (reference sequence). This CDR3 contains 12 residues. CDR3 DNA: TGTGCCAGCAGTTACTCGGGGCGAGTCGCTTTCTTT. This codes for CASSYSGRVAFF.

V gene TRBV4-3 combines with J gene TRBJ1-2; unclear D gene. The CDR3 has 14 residues. Per the germline V gene, CDR1 is LGHNA and CDR2 is YSLEER. V was pared by 0 bases and J by 7 bases, with 12 bases between. This CDR3 reads CASSQDAVGFGYTF. CDR3 sequence (DNA): TGCGCCAGCAGCCAAGACGCGGTCGGGTTTGGCTACACCTTC.

The chain uses TRBV30 and TRBJ1-1; D not resolved. Germline V gene sequence: CDR1 GTSNPN, CDR2 SVGIG (reference sequence). This CDR3 is 15 amino acids long. Trimming pared 5 bases from V and 1 base from J, leaving 17 bases between. In DNA, the CDR3 is TGTGCCTGGGGGGAGGTTCTGATGGAGAACACTGAAGCTTTCTTT. It yields the protein CAWGEVLMENTEAFF.

The J gene is TRBJ2-1, the V gene TRBV5-4; TRBD2 aligns across 12 bases. The V gene end was trimmed by 4 bases and the J gene end by 7 bases; junction bases not matched to a gene: 6. Looked up from germline, CDR1 is SGHNT and CDR2 is YYREEE (reference sequence). The CDR3 consists of 15 residues. The CDR3 protein is CASSPPGLAGNEQFF. The CDR3 bases are TGTGCCAGCAGCCCCCCCGGACTAGCGGGGAATGAGCAGTTCTTC.

V usage is TRBV7-3 and J usage is TRBJ2-2; D remains ambiguous. Germline CDR1 and CDR2: SGHTA and FQGTGA. The CDR3 is made up of 13 amino acids. The V and J ends lost 1 base and 7 bases respectively, with 7 bases between them. The CDR3 DNA reads TGTGCCAGCAGCTTAAATGTGTACGGGGAGCTGTTTTTT. Translation gives CASSLNVYGELFF.

The J gene is TRBJ2-5, the V gene TRBV7-9; no reliable D call. The CDR3 has 15 amino acids. V lost 1 base to trimming and J lost 1 base, with 10 bases between them. Germline CDR1 and CDR2: SEHNR and FQNEAQ (reference sequence). The CDR3 reads CASSLVASPQETQYF. The CDR3 DNA follows: TGTGCCAGCAGCTTAGTGGCCTCACCCCAAGAGACCCAGTACTTC.

This chain joins TRBV3-1 (or the pseudogene TRBV3-2) and TRBJ1-1; no clear D gene. Germline-derived CDR1 and CDR2 are LGHDT and YNNKEL (reference sequence). The V and J ends lost 1 base and 11 bases respectively, with 11 bases between them. The CDR3 loop spans 12 amino acids. The CDR3 reads CASSQGWGGAFF. CDR3 nucleotides: TGTGCCAGCAGCCAAGGATGGGGAGGGGCTTTCTTT.